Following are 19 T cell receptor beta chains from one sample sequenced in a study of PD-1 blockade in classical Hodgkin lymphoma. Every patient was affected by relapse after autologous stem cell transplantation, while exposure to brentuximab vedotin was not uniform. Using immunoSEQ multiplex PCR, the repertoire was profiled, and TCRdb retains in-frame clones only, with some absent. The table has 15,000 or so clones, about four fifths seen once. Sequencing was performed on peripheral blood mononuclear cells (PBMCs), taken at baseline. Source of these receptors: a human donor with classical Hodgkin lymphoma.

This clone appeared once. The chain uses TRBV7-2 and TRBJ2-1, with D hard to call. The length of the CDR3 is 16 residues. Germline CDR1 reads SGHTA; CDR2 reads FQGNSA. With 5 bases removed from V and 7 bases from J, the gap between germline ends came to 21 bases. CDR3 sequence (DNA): TGTGCCAGCAGCCACAACTCCCTTGCCGCGACGAATGAGCAGTTCTTC. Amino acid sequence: CASSHNSLAATNEQFF. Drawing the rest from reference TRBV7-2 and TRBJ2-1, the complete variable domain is GAGVSQSPSNKVTEKGKDVELRCDPISGHTALYWYRQSLGQGLEFLIYFQGNSAPDKSGLPSDRFSAERTGGSVSTLTIQRTQQEDSAVYLCASSHNSLAATNEQFFGPGTRLTVL.

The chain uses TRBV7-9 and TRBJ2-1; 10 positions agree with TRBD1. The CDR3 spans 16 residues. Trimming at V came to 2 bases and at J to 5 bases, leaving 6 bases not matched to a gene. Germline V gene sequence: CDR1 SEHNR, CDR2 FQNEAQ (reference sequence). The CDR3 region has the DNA TGTGCCAGCAGCTTAAGGGGACAGGGGATCGACAATGAGCAGTTCTTC. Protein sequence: CASSLRGQGIDNEQFF.

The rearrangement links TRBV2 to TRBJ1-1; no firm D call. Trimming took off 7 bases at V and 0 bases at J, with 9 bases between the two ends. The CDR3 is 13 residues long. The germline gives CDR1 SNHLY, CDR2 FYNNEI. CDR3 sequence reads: CASKEVVNTEAFF. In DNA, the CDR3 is TGTGCCAGCAAGGAGGTTGTGAACACTGAAGCTTTCTTT.

The CDR3 region is CASSIDRGWQETQYF. DNA for the CDR3: TGTGCCAGTAGTATAGACAGGGGATGGCAAGAGACCCAGTACTTC. This chain uses TRBV19 with TRBJ2-5, with a tentative D call TRBD1 (6 bases). The V end was cut by 0 bases, the J end by 2 bases, with 10 bases between. The CDR3 runs to 15 residues. CDR1 LNHDA and CDR2 SQIVND come from the germline V gene (reference sequence). The full variable domain, with the rest looked up from reference TRBV19 and TRBJ2-5, is DGGITQSPKYLFRKEGQNVTLSCEQNLNHDAMYWYRQDPGQGLRLIYYSQIVNDFQKGDIAEGYSVSREKKESFPLTVTSAQKNPTAFYLCASSIDRGWQETQYFGPGTRLLVL.

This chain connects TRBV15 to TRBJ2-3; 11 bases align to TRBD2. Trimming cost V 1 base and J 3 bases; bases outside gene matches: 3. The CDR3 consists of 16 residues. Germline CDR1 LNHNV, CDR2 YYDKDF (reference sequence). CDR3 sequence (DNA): TGTGCCACCAGCAGAGGACTAGCGGGGCGAACAGATACGCAGTATTTT. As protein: CATSRGLAGRTDTQYF.

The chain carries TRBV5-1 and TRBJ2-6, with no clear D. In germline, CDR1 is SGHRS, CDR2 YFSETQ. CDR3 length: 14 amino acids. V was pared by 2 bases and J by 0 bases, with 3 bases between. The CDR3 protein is CASSFRSGANVLTF. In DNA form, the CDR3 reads TGCGCCAGCAGCTTCCGCTCTGGGGCCAACGTCCTGACTTTC.

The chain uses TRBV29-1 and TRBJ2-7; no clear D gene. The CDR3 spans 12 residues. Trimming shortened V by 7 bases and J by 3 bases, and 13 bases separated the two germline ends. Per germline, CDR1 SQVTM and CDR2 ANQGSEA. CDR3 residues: CSARTDNYEQYF. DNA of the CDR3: TGCAGCGCCCGGACGGATAACTACGAGCAGTACTTC.

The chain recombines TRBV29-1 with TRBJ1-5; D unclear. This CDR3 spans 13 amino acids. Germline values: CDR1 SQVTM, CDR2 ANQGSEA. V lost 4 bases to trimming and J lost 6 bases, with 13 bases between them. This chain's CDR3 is CSVGVVAGQPQHF. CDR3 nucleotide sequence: TGCAGCGTTGGGGTGGTGGCGGGTCAGCCCCAGCATTTT. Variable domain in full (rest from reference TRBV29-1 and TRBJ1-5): SAVISQKPSRDICQRGTSLTIQCQVDSQVTMMFWYRQQPGQSLTLIATANQGSEATYESGFVIDKFPISRPNLTFSTLTVSNMSPEDSSIYLCSVGVVAGQPQHFGDGTRLSIL.

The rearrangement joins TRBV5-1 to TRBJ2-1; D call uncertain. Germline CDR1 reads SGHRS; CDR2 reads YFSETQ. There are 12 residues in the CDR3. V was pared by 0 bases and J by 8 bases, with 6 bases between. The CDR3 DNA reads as TGCGCCAGCAGCTTGGCCTGGGATGAGCAGTTCTTC. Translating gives CASSLAWDEQFF.

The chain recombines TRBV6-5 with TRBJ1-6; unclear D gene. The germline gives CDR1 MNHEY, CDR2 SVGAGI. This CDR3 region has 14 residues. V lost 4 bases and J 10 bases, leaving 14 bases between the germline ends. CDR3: CASSLGPLQSPLHF. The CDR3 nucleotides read TGTGCCAGCAGTTTAGGGCCTCTTCAGTCACCCCTCCACTTT.

The CDR3 DNA reads as TGTGCCAGCAGTGTCAGGGGGGGGACTGAAGCTTTCTTT. Translated: CASSVRGGTEAFF. The chain employs TRBV2 and TRBJ1-1; 7 bases align to TRBD1. In germline, CDR1 is SNHLY, CDR2 FYNNEI. V was clipped by 4 bases and J by 5 bases; unmatched bases: 4. The CDR3 consists of 13 residues.

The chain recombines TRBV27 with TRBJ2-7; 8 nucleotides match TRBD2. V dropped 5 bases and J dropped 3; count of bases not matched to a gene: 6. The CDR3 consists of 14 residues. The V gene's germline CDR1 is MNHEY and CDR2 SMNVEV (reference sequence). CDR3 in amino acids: CASSRTGGLYEQYF. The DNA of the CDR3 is TGTGCCAGCAGTAGGACGGGGGGGCTCTACGAGCAGTACTTC.

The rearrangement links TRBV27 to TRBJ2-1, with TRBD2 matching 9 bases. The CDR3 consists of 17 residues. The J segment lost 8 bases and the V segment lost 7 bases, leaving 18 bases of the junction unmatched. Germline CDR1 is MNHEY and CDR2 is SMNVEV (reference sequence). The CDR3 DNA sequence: TGTGCCAGCACCTCCGCGTTCAGGCGGGGGGGCCGCGATGAGCAGTTCTTC. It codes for CASTSAFRRGGRDEQFF.

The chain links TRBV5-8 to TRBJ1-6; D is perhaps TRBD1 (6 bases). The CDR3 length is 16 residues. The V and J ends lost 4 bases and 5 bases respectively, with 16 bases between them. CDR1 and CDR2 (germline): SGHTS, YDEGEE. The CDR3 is CASSVGGGFDNSPLHF. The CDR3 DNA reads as TGTGCCAGCAGCGTGGGAGGGGGTTTCGATAATTCACCCCTCCACTTT.

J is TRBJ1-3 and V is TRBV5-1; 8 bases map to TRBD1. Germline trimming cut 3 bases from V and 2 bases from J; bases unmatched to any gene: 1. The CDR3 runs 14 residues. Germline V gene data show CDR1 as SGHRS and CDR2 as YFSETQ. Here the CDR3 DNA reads TGCGCCAGCAGCTCGGGACAGGCTGGAAACACCATATATTTT. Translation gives CASSSGQAGNTIYF.

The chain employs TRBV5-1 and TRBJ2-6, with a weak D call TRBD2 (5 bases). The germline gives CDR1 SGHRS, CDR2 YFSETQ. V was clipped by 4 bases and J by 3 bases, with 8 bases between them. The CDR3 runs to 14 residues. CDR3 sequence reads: CASSPEGGANVLTF. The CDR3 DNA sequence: TGCGCCAGCAGCCCCGAGGGTGGGGCCAACGTCCTGACTTTC.

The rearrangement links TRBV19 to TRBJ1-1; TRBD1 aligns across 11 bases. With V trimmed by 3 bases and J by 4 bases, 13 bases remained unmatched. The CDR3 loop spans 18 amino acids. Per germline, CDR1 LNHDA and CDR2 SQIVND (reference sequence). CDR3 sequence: CASSIVTWTGGKVTEAFF. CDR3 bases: TGTGCCAGTAGTATCGTGACCTGGACAGGGGGCAAGGTCACTGAAGCTTTCTTT.

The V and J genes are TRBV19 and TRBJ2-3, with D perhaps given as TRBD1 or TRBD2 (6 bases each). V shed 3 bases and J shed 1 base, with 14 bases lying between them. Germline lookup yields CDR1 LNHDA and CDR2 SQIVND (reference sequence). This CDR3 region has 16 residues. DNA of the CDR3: TGTGCCAGTAGTATTTTAGGGGGGCCGGGCACAGATACGCAGTATTTT. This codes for CASSILGGPGTDTQYF.

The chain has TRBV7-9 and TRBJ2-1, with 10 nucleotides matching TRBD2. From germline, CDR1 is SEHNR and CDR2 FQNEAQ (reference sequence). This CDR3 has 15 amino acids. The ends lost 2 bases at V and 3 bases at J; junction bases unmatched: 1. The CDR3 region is CASSLTSGVYNEQFF. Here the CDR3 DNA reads TGTGCCAGCAGCTTAACTAGCGGGGTCTACAATGAGCAGTTCTTC.